This note documents a single T cell receptor (beta chain) sequence. Its specificity is unknown. The sample originates from a study of T cells in localized non-small cell lung cancer. Whole-study findings and limits: Appearing in adjacent lung were a median roughly 60 of the top 100 tumor clones.

The length of the CDR3 is 16 residues. Germline CDR1 reads SGHAT; CDR2 reads FQDESV (reference sequence). Trimming cost V 3 bases and J 4 bases; bases outside gene matches: 4. Repertoires were generated with immunoSEQ multiplex PCR, while TCRdb's copy carries only in-frame clones and drops some. The sample has roughly 84,000 clones; around 90% are singletons. The specimen comprised peripheral blood, sampled before any cancer treatment. J is TRBJ2-2 and V is TRBV11-1; 11 bases match TRBD1. The TCR was taken from a woman aged 35 to 70 with stage I squamous cell lung carcinoma. The CDR3 DNA is TGTGCCAGCAGCTTGGGGACAGGGGGAAGCACCGGGGAGCTGTTTTTT. It translates to CASSLGTGGSTGELFF.